This T cell receptor (beta chain) was identified during a study of T cell responses to AZD1222 COVID-19 vaccine. Study-wide context: It was second doses at about 4 or about 12 weeks that were pooled. Regarding the study as a whole: White British people made up most donors, females outnumbered males, and clonal diversity was possibly underestimated. Mapped onto spike, vaccine-associated CD4 TCRs spanned it and were dominant at 160-218 and 743-854.

Only in-frame clones appear in the TCRdb table, and some are missing; sequencing was by immunoSEQ multiplex PCR. The table records 90,000 to 150,000 clones, approximately 90% of them present only once. For this clone: Its specificity is not known.

The CDR3 totals 15 residues. V dropped 0 bases and J dropped 7 bases, with 15 bases sitting between them. Per the germline V gene, CDR1 is SGHVS and CDR2 is FNYEAQ. The sample was peripheral blood, taken on day 0 of AZD1222 vaccination. The sequence was collected from an adult in good health. The V and J genes are TRBV7-6 and TRBJ1-1; the D gene is possibly TRBD1 (5 bases). The CDR3 protein is CASSLAAGVQGEAFF. DNA of the CDR3: TGTGCCAGCAGCTTAGCTGCGGGTGTTCAGGGTGAAGCTTTCTTT.